This TCR beta chain emerged from a study of blood T cell repertoires in COVID-19. At the level of the study: Samples came from the United States, Italy and Spain, spanning acute and convalescent COVID-19.

This CDR3 has 18 residues. Germline CDR1 MNHEY, CDR2 SMNVEV (reference sequence). The germline V and J ends were trimmed by 4 bases and 5 bases, with 26 bases remaining between them. Original handling: Quantification of nucleated cells was approximated via reference gene primer amplification. Some clones are missing from TCRdb's copy, which holds only in-frame ones; the method was immunoSEQ multiplex PCR. V, J and clone size were drawn from that table, and D and trimming were deduced from the DNA. The sample contains 250,000 or so clones, around 83% of which appear only once. The receptor was derived from a woman in her forties or fifties who had been exposed to COVID-19. The sequencing input was PBMCs or T cells enriched from blood (not recorded which). The chain couples TRBV27 to TRBJ1-1, with D unclear. The CDR3 reads CASSSTGFGPSRKTEAFF. The CDR3 bases are TGTGCCAGCAGTTCTACGGGATTTGGCCCTTCAAGGAAGACTGAAGCTTTCTTT.